The sequence of this TCR beta chain was determined in a study of blood T cell repertoires in COVID-19. With V trimmed by 5 bases and J by 5 bases, 6 bases remained unmatched. CDR3 length equals 14 residues. Per the germline V gene, CDR1 is SGHVS and CDR2 is FQNEAQ. This study enrolled people aged 18 to 89 from about two dozen US geographic areas. Sequencing used immunoSEQ multiplex PCR; TCRdb keeps in-frame clones, though not all of them. Of about 250,000 clones in the sample, almost 85% were seen once. This clonotype was sampled from a woman aged 45 to 65 with acute COVID-19. The J gene is TRBJ2-5, the V gene TRBV7-8; the match to TRBD1 covers 9 bases. The specimen was PBMCs or T cells enriched from blood (not recorded which). CDR3 sequence: CASSTNRGRETQYF. CDR3 in DNA: TGTGCCAGCAGCACAAACAGGGGGCGGGAGACCCAGTACTTC.